Below, one T cell receptor beta chain is given with its context. Its matching antigen is unknown. The record originates from a study of CD8 T cells in Susac syndrome. Sequencing of TCR beta was performed on blood CD8+ and CD4+ T cells. The TEMRA cells underwent FACS enrichment, while the CD8+ and CD4+ T cells underwent negative isolation. Study results and caveats: The study's TCR sequencing and HLA analysis covered a relatively small number of individuals, and the study acknowledged this.

An input of 0.5 to 1 ug of RNA was subjected to reverse transcription using random hexamers. The TCR beta CDR3 was amplified by immunoSEQ multiplex PCR across 54 Vbeta, 13 Jbeta. TCRdb reprocessed the immunoSEQ multiplex PCR reads via MiXCR and lists one record per CDR3 protein. The top ten hold approximately 0.1% of the sample, which has about 120,000 distinct CDR3 sequences, 90% to 95% seen once. The germline V gene has CDR1 MNHNS and CDR2 SASEGT. The length of the CDR3 is 15 residues. The ends were cut back, 3 bases at V and 4 bases at J, with 15 bases in the middle. This chain joins TRBV6-1 and TRBJ1-2; a weak D match, TRBD1 (5 bases). The receptor comes from a human donor in good health. Sequenced: CD4+ T cells from PBMCs. CDR3 sequence (DNA): TGTGCCAGCAGTGAGGCTGGGGGGGGACTCTATGGCTACACCTTC. It translates to CASSEAGGGLYGYTF.